This TCR beta chain was observed in a study of blood T cell repertoires in COVID-19. Produced via immunoSEQ multiplex PCR; TCRdb's table is partial and in-frame only. The data show about 300,000 clones, 83% seen once. Trimming took off 5 bases at V and 3 bases at J, with 16 bases between the two ends. CDR1 is KGHSH, CDR2 LQKENI, per germline. The CDR3 extends over 15 amino acids. The specimen was peripheral blood. This chain uses TRBV18 with TRBJ1-1, with a tentative D call TRBD1 (5 bases). The receptor comes from a woman aged 50 to 60 with acute or convalescent COVID-19. The CDR3 DNA sequence: TGTGCCAGCTCAATACTCGCAGGGAGGGACACTGAAGCTTTCTTT. Translated, it gives CASSILAGRDTEAFF.